This TCR beta chain was documented in a study of blood T cells in healthy people across ages. Study conclusions and caveats: Roughly linear declines in TCR beta diversity per million T cells occurred with age. Higher diversity, along with more naive CD4+ cells, distinguished long-lived donors from aged donors.

Those donating, healthy Caucasian individuals from Russia, were aged about 6 to 90. Worth noting for this clonotype: Its antigen remains unknown.

CDR1 and CDR2 (germline): SQVTM, ANQGSEA. V dropped 5 bases and J dropped 2 bases, with 11 bases sitting between them. CDR3 length: 13 amino acids. Combining a sample-barcoded 5' primer with a J-beta primer mix, a second PCR ran for about 6 to 12 cycles. A template-switch adaptor containing 12 random nucleotides labeled each cDNA molecule. TCRdb passed the 5' RACE reads through MiXCR, listing each CDR3 protein once. Of about 1.5 million distinct CDR3 sequences in the sample, under 55% are singletons; the top ten hold approximately 4.1%. The clonotype originates from a woman aged 18-35 years in good health. The chain uses TRBV29-1 and TRBJ2-3; D is unresolved. The source material was blood. The CDR3 region has the DNA TGCAGCGTTCTCAGGAAACTCACAGATACGCAGTATTTT. Protein: CSVLRKLTDTQYF.